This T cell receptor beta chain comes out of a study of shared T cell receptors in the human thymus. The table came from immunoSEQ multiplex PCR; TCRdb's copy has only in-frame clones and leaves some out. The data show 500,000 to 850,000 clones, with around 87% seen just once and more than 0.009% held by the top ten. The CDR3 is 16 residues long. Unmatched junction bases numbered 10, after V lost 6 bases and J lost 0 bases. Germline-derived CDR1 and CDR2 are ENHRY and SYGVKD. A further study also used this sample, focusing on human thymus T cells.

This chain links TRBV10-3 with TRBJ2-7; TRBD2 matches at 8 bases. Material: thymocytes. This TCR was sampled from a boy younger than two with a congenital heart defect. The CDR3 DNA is TGTGCCATCAGCGGGTCTAGCGGGCAAAGCTCCTACGAGCAGTACTTC. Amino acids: CAISGSSGQSSYEQYF.